This T cell receptor (beta chain) was identified in a study of T cell responses to AZD1222 COVID-19 vaccine. General study points: Repertoires were sampled only after the peak T cell response. Most donors were white British, females outnumbered males, and clonal diversity was possibly underestimated. Reportedly, nearly half the spike-specific TCRs target unmutated variant regions.

TCRdb's table, derived via immunoSEQ multiplex PCR, lists solely in-frame clones and lacks some. The table has 40,000 to 50,000 clones, roughly 88% seen once. Some second doses came at about 4 weeks and others at about 12 weeks; these were pooled. A note on this clone: Its antigen is undetermined.

The sample here was peripheral blood, taken 28 days after the second AZD1222 dose. This sequence was found in an adult who received the AZD1222 COVID-19 vaccine.

CDR3: CASSYRDGSNTF. The CDR3 DNA reads TGTGCCAGCAGTTACAGGGACGGGTCGAACACCTTC. The J gene is TRBJ1-2, the V gene TRBV6-5, with D perhaps TRBD1 (5 bases). Germline loops: CDR1 MNHEY, CDR2 SVGAGI. Trimming removed 2 bases from V and 12 bases from J, with 13 bases in between. The CDR3 covers 12 residues.